A selection of T cell receptor beta chains follows, all from one sample in a study of cytomegalovirus exposure and HLA in healthy donors. TCRdb's table, derived via immunoSEQ multiplex PCR, lists solely in-frame clones and lacks some. This sample has 170,000 or so clones; 60% to 85% occur once, and the top ten carry 3% to 3.5%. The sample comprised PBMCs. The receptors shown here come from a woman in her forties or fifties in good health and CMV-seropositive. Both conserved end residues are part of each CDR3. A D gene is named only where the DNA matches it firmly. Clone sizes are given selectively: once, few, many, or a class where the clone is expanded.

CDR3 protein,CDR3 DNA,J gene,V gene,D gene,clone size
CASSPPLTGYNSPLHF,TGTGCCAGCAGCCCACCGCTGACGGGGTATAATTCACCCCTCCACTTT,TRBJ1-6,TRBV2,-,-
CASSLGTGTGGPYNEQFF,TGCGCCAGCAGCTTGGGGACTGGGACAGGGGGCCCCTACAATGAGCAGTTCTTC,TRBJ2-1,TRBV5-1,TRBD1,few
CASSEQGYGYTF,TGTGCCAGCAGCGAACAGGGCTATGGCTACACCTTC,TRBJ1-2,TRBV9,-,-
CASYFRGGETQYF,TGTGCCAGCTATTTCAGGGGCGGGGAGACCCAGTACTTC,TRBJ2-5,TRBV28,-,-
CASSTGNIQYF,TGTGCCAGCAGCACTGGAAACATTCAGTACTTC,TRBJ2-4,TRBV5-4,-,-
CASTEAAANEKLFF,TGTGCCAGCACCGAAGCAGCGGCTAATGAAAAACTGTTTTTT,TRBJ1-4,TRBV7-9,-,-
CASSLGEGNQPQHF,TGTGCCAGCAGTTTGGGAGAAGGCAATCAGCCCCAGCATTTT,TRBJ1-5,TRBV28,-,-
CASSVFPGEYEQYF,TGTGCCAGCAGCGTATTTCCAGGGGAATACGAGCAGTACTTC,TRBJ2-7,TRBV9,-,-
CASTSHDRGYGYTF,TGTGCCAGTACCTCCCACGACAGGGGCTATGGCTACACCTTC,TRBJ1-2,TRBV19,TRBD1,-
CASSLGQFYEQYF,TGTGCCAGCAGCTTAGGGCAGTTCTACGAGCAGTACTTC,TRBJ2-7,TRBV7-9,-,-
CASSHGNRAGDTGELFF,TGCGCCAGCAGCCATGGCAACAGGGCCGGGGACACCGGGGAGCTGTTTTTT,TRBJ2-2,TRBV4-3,-,-
CASRKGGGTDTQYF,TGTGCCAGCAGAAAAGGGGGAGGCACAGATACGCAGTATTTT,TRBJ2-3,TRBV6-5,-,-
CSADLVRGLTYEQYF,TGCAGCGCCGACTTAGTGCGGGGACTTACCTACGAGCAGTACTTC,TRBJ2-7,TRBV29-1,-,-
CASGKGHQETQYF,TGTGCCAGCGGGAAGGGGCACCAAGAGACCCAGTACTTC,TRBJ2-5,TRBV7-2,-,-
CASSATGITEAFF,TGTGCCAGCAGCGCGACAGGGATAACTGAAGCTTTCTTT,TRBJ1-1,TRBV9,TRBD1,-
CAWSVSRTGRPYEQYF,TGTGCCTGGAGTGTATCAAGGACAGGTCGGCCCTACGAGCAGTACTTC,TRBJ2-7,TRBV30,TRBD1,-
CASNGRGEAFF,TGTGCCAGCAATGGACGGGGTGAAGCTTTCTTT,TRBJ1-1,TRBV2,-,-
CASSPGSWGERPLHF,TGTGCCAGCAGCCCCGGCTCCTGGGGGGAAAGGCCCCTCCACTTT,TRBJ1-6,TRBV7-8,-,-
CASSFDRTYEAFF,TGTGCCAGCAGCTTTGACAGGACCTATGAGGCTTTCTTT,TRBJ1-1,TRBV7-9,-,-
CASRSAGGAYGYTF,TGTGCCAGCAGATCGGCAGGGGGCGCTTACGGCTACACCTTC,TRBJ1-2,TRBV6-5,TRBD1,-
CSASRESNYGYTF,TGCAGCGCCTCCAGGGAATCTAACTATGGCTACACCTTC,TRBJ1-2,TRBV29-1,-,-
CASSASGATNEKLFF,TGTGCCAGTAGTGCCTCCGGAGCAACTAATGAAAAACTGTTTTTT,TRBJ1-4,TRBV19,-,-
CASSHPTTGRGEAFF,TGTGCCAGCAGCCACCCCACGACAGGCCGGGGTGAAGCTTTCTTT,TRBJ1-1,TRBV5-4,-,few
CASSPQGAGLNTEAFF,TGTGCCAGCAGCCCCCAGGGGGCAGGGCTGAACACTGAAGCTTTCTTT,TRBJ1-1,TRBV7-9,TRBD1,-
CASSRASGSGYEQYF,TGTGCCAGCAGTCGGGCTAGCGGGAGTGGTTACGAGCAGTACTTC,TRBJ2-7,TRBV27,TRBD2,-